The T cell receptor beta chain described here comes from a study of blood T cell repertoires in COVID-19. Study-level background: Specimens from acute and convalescent COVID-19 originated in the United States, Italy and Spain. T cells, B-cell-depleted T cells, or PBMCs provided the cDNA or gDNA that served as material.

This clone has only a few counts. Authors' methods: Nucleated cell number was recorded as an estimate derived from reference gene primer amplification. Sequencing was performed with immunoSEQ multiplex PCR; in TCRdb, only in-frame clones are kept and a portion is missing. V and J calls and clone size follow that table, whereas D and trimming were derived from the DNA. This table holds 300,000 to 400,000 clones, roughly 89% found once. The sample taken for sequencing was peripheral blood. The sequence came from a woman aged 18-29 years who had recovered from COVID-19.

The CDR3 here is CASRSPGESTDTQYF. In nucleotides, the CDR3 is TGTGCCAGCAGATCGCCGGGAGAGAGCACAGATACGCAGTATTTT. This sequence joins TRBV7-2 and TRBJ2-3; TRBD2 is a possible D gene (6 bases). Looked up from germline, CDR1 is SGHTA and CDR2 is FQGNSA. The CDR3 consists of 15 residues. Trimming pared 6 bases from V and 0 bases from J, leaving 13 bases between.